This T cell receptor beta chain was retrieved from a study of shared clonotypes between healthy human individuals. Study outcomes and limitations: In four donors, about 5% of naive CD4 clonotypes appeared in common.

This CDR3 is built from 15 residues. Germline values: CDR1 MDHEN, CDR2 SYDVKM. The V end was cut by 4 bases, the J end by 1 base, with 13 bases between. Of note for this clone: What it binds is unknown.

Deep-level running was used for the assay. Libraries were prepared by immunoSEQ multiplex PCR; TCRdb keeps only in-frame clonotypes and omits some of them. The table includes 550,000 to 800,000 clones, less than 95% detected once. The chain is built from TRBV28 and TRBJ2-5, with D perhaps TRBD1 (6 bases). This TCR came from a man between 18 and 35 years old in good health. Some clones in this sample may be carry-over from other donors' samples. The sample taken for sequencing was memory CD8+ T cells from PBMCs. The subset: CD45RO+ cells pooled with CCR7-negative TemRA cells. The chain's CDR3 is CASSWAGAIQETQYF. In DNA, the CDR3 is TGTGCCAGCAGTTGGGCAGGGGCTATCCAAGAGACCCAGTACTTC.